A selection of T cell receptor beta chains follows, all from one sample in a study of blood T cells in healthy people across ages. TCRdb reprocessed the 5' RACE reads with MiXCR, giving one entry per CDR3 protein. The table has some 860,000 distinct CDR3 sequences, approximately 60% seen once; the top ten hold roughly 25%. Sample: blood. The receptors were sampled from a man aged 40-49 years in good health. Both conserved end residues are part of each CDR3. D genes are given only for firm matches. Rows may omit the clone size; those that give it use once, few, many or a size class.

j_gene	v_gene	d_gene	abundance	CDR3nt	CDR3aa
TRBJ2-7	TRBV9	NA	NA	TGTGCCAGCAGCGTAGCGCATCGCAAAAGGAGGCTCCTGCTGTACGAGCAGTACTTC	CASSVAHRKRRLLLYEQYF
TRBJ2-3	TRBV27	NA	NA	TGTGCCAGCTCCATTCCGTCCCCGAGGGGGGATACGCAGTATTTT	CASSIPSPRGDTQYF
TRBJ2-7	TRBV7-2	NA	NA	TGTGCCAGCAGCTTAGCGCGGCCAGGGAGCTCCTACGAGCAGTACTTC	CASSLARPGSSYEQYF
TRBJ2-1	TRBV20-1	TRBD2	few	TGCAGTGCCCTCTTTACCGGGAGGGACTACAATGAGCAGTTCTTC	CSALFTGRDYNEQFF
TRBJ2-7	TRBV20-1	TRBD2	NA	TGCAGTGCTAGTCTAGCGGGATTCCCCTACGAGCAGTACTTC	CSASLAGFPYEQYF
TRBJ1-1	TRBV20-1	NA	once	TGCAGTGCAAACCAACAGGGCCACACTGAAGCTTTCTTT	CSANQQGHTEAFF
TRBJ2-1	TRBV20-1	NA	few	TGCAGTGCTAGAGTAGGTTATGAGCAGTTCTTC	CSARVGYEQFF
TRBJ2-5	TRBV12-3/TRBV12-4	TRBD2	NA	TGTGCCAGCAGTCCACGGGGACTAGCGGAGAGGGGGCCCTACAATGAGCAGTACTTC	CASSPRGLAERGPYNEQYF
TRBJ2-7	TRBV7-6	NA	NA	TGTGCCAGCAGCCCCTCCGGAGACTCCTACGAGCAGTACTTC	CASSPSGDSYEQYF
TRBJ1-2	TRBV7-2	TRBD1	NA	TGTGCCAGCAGCTACCGGGACAGAAGAGTCCCAGCTAACTATGGCTACACCTTC	CASSYRDRRVPANYGYTF
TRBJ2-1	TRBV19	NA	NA	TGTGCCAGTAGGTGGCGGAGCGACAATGAGCAGTTCTTC	CASRWRSDNEQFF
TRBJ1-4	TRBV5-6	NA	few	TGTGCCAGCAGCTCCGGACAGATTAATGAAAAACTGTTTTTT	CASSSGQINEKLFF
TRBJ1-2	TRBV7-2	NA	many	TGTGCCAGCAGTTCCCTCTATGGCTACACCTTC	CASSSLYGYTF
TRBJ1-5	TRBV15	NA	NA	TGTGCCACCAGCAGAGATACTGGTAGGGGGCATTTT	CATSRDTGRGHF
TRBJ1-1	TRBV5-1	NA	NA	TGCGCCAGCAGCTTGTGGCAGGGAGGTATGGTGAACACTGAAGCTTTCTTT	CASSLWQGGMVNTEAFF
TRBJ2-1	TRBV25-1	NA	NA	TGTGCCAGCAGAGCGGATGCCCACTACAATGAGCAGTTCTTC	CASRADAHYNEQFF
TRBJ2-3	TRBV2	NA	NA	TGTGCCAGCGCCGGGGAGGGCACAGATACGCAGTATTTT	CASAGEGTDTQYF
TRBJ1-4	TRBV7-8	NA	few	TGTGCCAGCAGCTCGGGGGGGAGAGGGACAACTAATGAAAAACTGTTTTTT	CASSSGGRGTTNEKLFF
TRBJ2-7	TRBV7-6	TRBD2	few	TGTGCCAGCAGCTTACGGCTAGCGGCGCCCATATCCTACGAGCAGTACTTC	CASSLRLAAPISYEQYF
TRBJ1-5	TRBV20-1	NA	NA	TGCAGTGCTAGCTTTAAGGATCAGCCCCAGCATTTT	CSASFKDQPQHF
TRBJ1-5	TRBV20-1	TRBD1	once	TGCAGTGCTAGAGATCTAGACAGGGCCAGTCAGCCCCAGCATTTT	CSARDLDRASQPQHF
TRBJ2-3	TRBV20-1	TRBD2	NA	TGCAGTGCTAGTAAAGCGGGGGACCAAACAGGTACGCAGTATTTT	CSASKAGDQTGTQYF
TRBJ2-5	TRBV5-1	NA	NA	TGCGCCAGCAGCTTGGTGCCTAGCTCAGAGACGGGACAAGAGACCCAGTACTTC	CASSLVPSSETGQETQYF
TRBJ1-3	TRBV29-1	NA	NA	TGCAGCGTTGACGACGGGAGCTCTGGAAACACCATATATTTT	CSVDDGSSGNTIYF
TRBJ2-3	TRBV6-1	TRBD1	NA	TGTGCCAGCAGTGAATATAGGACAGGGGGCGTAGCAGATACGCAGTATTTT	CASSEYRTGGVADTQYF
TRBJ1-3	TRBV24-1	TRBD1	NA	TGTGCCACCAGTAGATCGTGGGTTGGACAGGGAGGAAACACCATATATTTT	CATSRSWVGQGGNTIYF
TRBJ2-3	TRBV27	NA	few	TGTGCCAGCAGCACACTAGGGGCGGGCACAGATACGCAGTATTTT	CASSTLGAGTDTQYF
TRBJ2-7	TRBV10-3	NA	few	TGTGCCATCAGTGAAGGCACAGCCCCTCAATACGAGCAGTACTTC	CAISEGTAPQYEQYF
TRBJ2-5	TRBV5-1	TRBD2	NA	TGCGCCAGCAGCTTGGACTTAGCGGGGGGCCTCCAGTGCTTC	CASSLDLAGGLQCF
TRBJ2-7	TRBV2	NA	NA	TGTGCCAGCAGCCCCCCGGGACTTTCCACCATGCGCGAGCAGTACTTC	CASSPPGLSTMREQYF
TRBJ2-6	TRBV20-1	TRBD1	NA	TGCAGTGCACTGGACAGGCCGTCTGGGGCCAACGTCCTGACTTTC	CSALDRPSGANVLTF
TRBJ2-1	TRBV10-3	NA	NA	TGTGCCTCCCAGGAGGGGGATGTGAGGTACAATGAGCAGTTCTTC	CASQEGDVRYNEQFF
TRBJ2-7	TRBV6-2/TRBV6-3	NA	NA	TGTGCCAGCAGTTACTCTATACGGAGACGGAGGTACGAGCAGTACTTC	CASSYSIRRRRYEQYF
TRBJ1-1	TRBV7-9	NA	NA	TGTGCCAGTGAGATGAACACTGAAGCTTTCTTT	CASEMNTEAFF
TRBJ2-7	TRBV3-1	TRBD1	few	TGTGCCAGCAGCCAAGCCTCCTCAGGGGGCTACGAGCAGTACTTC	CASSQASSGGYEQYF
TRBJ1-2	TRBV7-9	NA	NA	TGTGCCAGCAGCTTAGCAGGGGACGAGGGCTATGGCTACACCTTC	CASSLAGDEGYGYTF
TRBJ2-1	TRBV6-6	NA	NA	TGTGCCAGCAGCCCGGACAGACTAGTGGGGGGTGAGCAGTTCTTC	CASSPDRLVGGEQFF
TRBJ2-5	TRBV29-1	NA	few	TGCAGCGGGGTGCGAGGGGAGGTAGAGACCCAGTACTTC	CSGVRGEVETQYF
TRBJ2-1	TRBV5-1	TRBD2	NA	TGCGCCAGCAGCCGCCGTCTAGCGGCCTACAATGAGCAGTTCTTC	CASSRRLAAYNEQFF
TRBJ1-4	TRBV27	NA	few	TGTGCCAGCAGTTTATCCCCCCAGCACGTGGATGAAAAACTGTTTTTT	CASSLSPQHVDEKLFF
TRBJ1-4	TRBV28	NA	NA	TGTGCCAGCAGTTTGGAGGGAAACATTAATGAAAAACTGTTTTTT	CASSLEGNINEKLFF
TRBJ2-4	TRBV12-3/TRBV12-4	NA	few	TGTGCCAGCAGACGCAACGCAGGAATTCCCACGTACTTC	CASRRNAGIPTYF
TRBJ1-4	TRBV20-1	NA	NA	TGCAGTGCCCGAAAGGGGTACGAAAAACTGTTTTTT	CSARKGYEKLFF
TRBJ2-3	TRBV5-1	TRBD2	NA	TGCGCCAGCAGCCTAACTAGCGGGGGAGAAGATACGCAGTATTTT	CASSLTSGGEDTQYF
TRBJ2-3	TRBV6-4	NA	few	TGTGCCAGCAGTGACTCGTTCAGGGGGGCCCCAGATACGCAGTATTTT	CASSDSFRGAPDTQYF
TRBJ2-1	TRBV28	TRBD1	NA	TGTGCCAGCAGAATAACCGGGACAGGGAGGCGAGAGCAGTTCTTC	CASRITGTGRREQFF
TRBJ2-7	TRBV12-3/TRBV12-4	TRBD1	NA	TGTGCCAGCAGTCCGACAGGGGGGATTTCCGAGCAGTACTTC	CASSPTGGISEQYF
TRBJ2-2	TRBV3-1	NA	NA	TGTGCCAGCAGCCAGCGATCGAACACCGGGGAGCTGTTTTTT	CASSQRSNTGELFF
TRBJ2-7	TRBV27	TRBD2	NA	TGTGCCAGCAGTTTAAAGGTGCGGGGGGTTGCCGGACTAGTCGGATCCTACGAGCAGTACTTC	CASSLKVRGVAGLVGSYEQYF
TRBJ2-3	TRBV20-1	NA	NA	TGCAGTGCTCGAAGGACCAAGCGGGCGGGCACAGATACGCAGTATTTT	CSARRTKRAGTDTQYF
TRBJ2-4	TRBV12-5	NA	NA	TGTGCTAGTGGTTTGGTACTCGGGTTGGGGCCACGAGCCAAAAACATTCAGTACTTC	CASGLVLGLGPRAKNIQYF
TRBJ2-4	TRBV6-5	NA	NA	TGTGCCAGTGGCCAGGTAGCCAAAAACATTCAGTACTTC	CASGQVAKNIQYF
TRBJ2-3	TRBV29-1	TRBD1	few	TGCAGCGTATCAACAGGGGTTGGGGATACGCAGTATTTT	CSVSTGVGDTQYF
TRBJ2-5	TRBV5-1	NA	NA	TGCGCCAGCAGCTTTTCCGGGGCCTACCAAGAGACCCAGTACTTC	CASSFSGAYQETQYF
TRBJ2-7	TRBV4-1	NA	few	TGCGCCAGCAGCCAAGCACCATCGCAGGGGCCCTACGAGCAGTACTTC	CASSQAPSQGPYEQYF
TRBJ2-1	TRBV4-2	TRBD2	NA	TGTGCCAGCAGCCAAGATACCAGCGGGGGGTGGGATGAGCAGTTCTTC	CASSQDTSGGWDEQFF
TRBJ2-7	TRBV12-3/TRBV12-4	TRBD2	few	TGTGCCAGCAGTCCGGGACTAGCGGGAAACGAGCAGTACTTC	CASSPGLAGNEQYF
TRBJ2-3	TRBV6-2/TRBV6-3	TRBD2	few	TGTGCCAGCAGTGACGGACTAGCGGGGAGCACAGATACGCAGTATTTT	CASSDGLAGSTDTQYF
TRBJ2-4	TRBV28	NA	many	TGTGCCAGCAGCCCAGGGGTGGGATACGGCATTCAGTACTTC	CASSPGVGYGIQYF
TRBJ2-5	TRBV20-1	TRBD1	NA	TGCAGTGCTAGAGATTCGGACAGGGGAGAGACCCAGTACTTC	CSARDSDRGETQYF